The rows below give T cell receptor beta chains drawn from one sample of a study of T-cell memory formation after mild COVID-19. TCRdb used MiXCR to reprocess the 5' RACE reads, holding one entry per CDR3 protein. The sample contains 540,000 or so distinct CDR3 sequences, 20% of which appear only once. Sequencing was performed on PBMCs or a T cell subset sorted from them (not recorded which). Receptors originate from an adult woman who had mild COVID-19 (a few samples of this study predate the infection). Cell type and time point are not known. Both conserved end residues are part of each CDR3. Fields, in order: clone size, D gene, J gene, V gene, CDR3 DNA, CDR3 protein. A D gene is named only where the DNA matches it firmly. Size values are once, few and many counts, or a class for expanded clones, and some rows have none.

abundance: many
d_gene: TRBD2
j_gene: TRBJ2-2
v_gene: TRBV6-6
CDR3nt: TGTGCCAGCAAGGACGGGACTAGCAGCAGCGGGGAGCTGTTTTTT
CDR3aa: CASKDGTSSSGELFF

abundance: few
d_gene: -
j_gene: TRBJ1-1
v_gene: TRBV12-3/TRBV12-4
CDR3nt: TGTGCCAGCACCCTAGATGTGTCAGCAAACACTGAAGCTTTCTTT
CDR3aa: CASTLDVSANTEAFF

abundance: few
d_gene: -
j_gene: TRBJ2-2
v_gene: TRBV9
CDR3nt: TGTGCCAGCAGCCCCCAGGGAGGGGGTATCGGGGAGCTGTTTTTT
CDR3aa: CASSPQGGGIGELFF

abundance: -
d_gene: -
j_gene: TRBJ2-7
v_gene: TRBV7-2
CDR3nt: TGTGCCAGCAGCTCTGGGAGCCTAGCTTCGTCCTACGAGCAGTACTTC
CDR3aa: CASSSGSLASSYEQYF

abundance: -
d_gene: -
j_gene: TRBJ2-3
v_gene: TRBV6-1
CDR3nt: TGTGCCAGCAGTGAAGACAGGGCATATACGCAGTATTTT
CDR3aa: CASSEDRAYTQYF

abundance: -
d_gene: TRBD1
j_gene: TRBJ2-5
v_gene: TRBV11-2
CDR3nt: TGTGCCAGCAGCTCCCTAGGGGGCGAGACCCAGTACTTC
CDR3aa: CASSSLGGETQYF

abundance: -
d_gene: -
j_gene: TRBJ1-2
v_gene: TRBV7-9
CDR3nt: TGTGCCAGCAGCTTGGGACACAGGGACGGCTACACCTTC
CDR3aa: CASSLGHRDGYTF

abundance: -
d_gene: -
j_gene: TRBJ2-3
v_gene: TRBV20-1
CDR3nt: TGCAGTGCTAAATGGGGGACTTTCCGCACAGATACGCAGTATTTT
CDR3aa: CSAKWGTFRTDTQYF

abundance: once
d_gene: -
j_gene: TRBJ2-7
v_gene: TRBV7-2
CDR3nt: TGTGCCAGCAGCTTGGTTCTCGGTTTAGGCGTCGAGCAGTACTTC
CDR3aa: CASSLVLGLGVEQYF

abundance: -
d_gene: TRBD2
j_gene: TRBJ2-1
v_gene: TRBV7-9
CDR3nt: TGTGCCAGCAGCTCCGTAGCGGGGGGGCTGAATGAGCAGTTCTTC
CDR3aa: CASSSVAGGLNEQFF

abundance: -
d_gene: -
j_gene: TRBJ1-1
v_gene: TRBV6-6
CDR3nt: TGTGCCAGCAGTTACGACAGGATGAACACTGAAGCTTTCTTT
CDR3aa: CASSYDRMNTEAFF

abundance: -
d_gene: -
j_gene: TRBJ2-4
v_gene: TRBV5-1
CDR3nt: TGCGCCAGCAGCTTGAAGGGGTCAATTCAGTACTTC
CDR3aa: CASSLKGSIQYF

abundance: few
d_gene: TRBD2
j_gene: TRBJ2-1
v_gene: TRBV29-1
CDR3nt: TGCAGCGTTCTCAAGCGGGGGACTCCCCACAATGAGCAGTTCTTC
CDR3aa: CSVLKRGTPHNEQFF

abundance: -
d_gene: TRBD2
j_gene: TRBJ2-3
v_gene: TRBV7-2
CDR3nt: TGTGCCAGCAGCGCCCGGGGGGGGCTCACAGATACGCAGTATTTT
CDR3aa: CASSARGGLTDTQYF